This T cell receptor (beta chain) was observed in a study of blood T cell repertoires in COVID-19. TCRdb's copy holds only in-frame clones and misses some; the assay was immunoSEQ multiplex PCR. The sample holds about 59,000 clones, roughly 90% seen once. In germline, CDR1 is SNHLY, CDR2 FYNNEI. V shed 3 bases, J shed 0 bases, and the junction held 2 bases outside the gene matches. The length of the CDR3 is 15 residues. This chain uses TRBV2 with TRBJ2-3; 8 nucleotides agree with TRBD2. This TCR came from a man older than 75 with acute or convalescent COVID-19. The sequencing input was peripheral blood. The CDR3 sequence: CASSDSGISTDTQYF. CDR3 in DNA: TGTGCCAGCAGTGATAGCGGGATCAGCACAGATACGCAGTATTTT.